Reported below is one TCR beta chain. Per the study methods: Researchers report that nucleated cell counts were estimated from reference gene primer amplification. Generated by immunoSEQ multiplex PCR, the TCRdb table keeps only in-frame clones and is missing some. V, J and clone size are taken as reported in that table, and D and trimming were inferred from the DNA itself. The repertoire includes 390,000 or so clones, roughly 89% of them detected once, and 1.4% sits in the top ten. This record comes from a study of blood T cell repertoires in COVID-19. Study background: Some COVID-19 samples were acute and others convalescent; all came from the United States, Italy and Spain.

The length of the CDR3 is 15 residues. Germline V lookup: CDR1 MRHNA, CDR2 SNTAGT. V was shortened by 2 bases and J by 0 bases, with 10 bases between the two germline ends. The clonotype comes from a woman in her thirties with active or convalescent COVID-19. The rearrangement joins TRBV6-4 to TRBJ1-2, with D perhaps TRBD1 (6 bases). Sequencing input: peripheral blood. This CDR3 is CASSDHRETNYGYTF. DNA for the CDR3: TGTGCCAGCAGTGACCACAGGGAGACTAACTATGGCTACACCTTC.